The 32 T cell receptor beta chains listed next were all sequenced from one sample in a study of vaccination effects on CD4 cells after COVID-19 (dated by TCRdb to between 2020 and 2023). The library was generated by the immunoSEQ multiplex PCR assay. The source is immuneACCESS, and TCRdb retained only in-frame sequences with V and J called. Part of the clones is not carried over; for the studies checked, unresolved V genes explain less than half of this, and the remainder is unexplained. This sample holds tens of thousands of clones; approximately 75% were observed only once. Of the sample, about 3.2% falls within the top ten clones. To identify antigen-specific CD4+ T cell clonotypes by their expansion, the ViraFEST assay first stimulated PBMC with viral peptide pools and then applied TCR sequencing. After more than nine days of culture, CD4+ T cells were isolated with the EasySep CD4+ T cell isolation kit. None of the healthy vaccine recipients had a prior SARS-CoV-2 infection, which was confirmed by nucleocapsid antibody tests that came back negative both before and after vaccination.

Their specific antigens are unknown. Here the sequenced sample was CD4+ T cells from PBMCs cultured with HCoV-NL63 spike peptides, taken before COVID-19 vaccination. The cell subset or site label here, explained by the study, means: HCoV-NL63 spike overlapping peptide pool stimulation. Receptor source: a human donor who received a COVID-19 vaccine.

This chain joins TRBV7-9 and TRBJ1-6; TRBD1 is a possible D gene (5 bases). Trimming took 1 base from V and 7 from J, leaving 11 bases between them. CDR1 and CDR2 (germline): SEHNR, FQNEAQ (reference sequence). This CDR3 is built from 15 residues. CDR3 DNA: TGTGCCAGCAGCTTAGAGGGGATGATGAATTCACCCCTCCACTTT. It codes for CASSLEGMMNSPLHF. Full variable domain (missing parts from reference TRBV7-9 and TRBJ1-6): DTGVSQNPRHKITKRGQNVTFRCDPISEHNRLYWYRQTLGQGPEFLTYFQNEAQLEKSRLLSDRFSAERPKGSFSTLEIQRTEQGDSAMYLCASSLEGMMNSPLHFGNGTRLTVT.

V is TRBV24-1 and J is TRBJ2-1; possible D gene TRBD2, 5 bases. Germline-derived CDR1 and CDR2 are KGHDR and SFDVKD. CDR3 size: 15 residues. V was clipped by 4 bases and J by 5 bases, with 14 bases between them. The CDR3 DNA is TGTGCCACCAGTGACCTTACGGGGATACACAATGAGCAGTTCTTC. As protein: CATSDLTGIHNEQFF.

CDR3 bases: TGTGCCAGCAGCCCCAAGGGGGGCAGGGGCCTTCTCGGAGAGACCCAGTACTTC. This codes for CASSPKGGRGLLGETQYF. The V call is TRBV4-2, the J call TRBJ2-5; either TRBD1 or TRBD2 may fit D (6 bases each). Trimming stripped 4 bases from V and 4 bases from J, with 25 bases between. CDR1 LGHNA and CDR2 YNFKEQ come from the germline V gene. The CDR3 contains 18 residues.

The rearrangement links TRBV7-4 to TRBJ1-5; D is perhaps TRBD1 (5 bases). The germline V gene encodes CDR1 SGHVT and CDR2 SQSDAQ. The CDR3 is made up of 14 amino acids. V was clipped by 8 bases and J by 9 bases, with 20 bases between them. Written as DNA, the CDR3 is TGTGCCAGCCGGGGGACGTCCGCCGAAGGGCCCCAGCATTTT. Its translation is CASRGTSAEGPQHF.

V is TRBV6-5 and J is TRBJ2-3; D gene unclear. The CDR3 runs 12 residues. Germline V gives CDR1 MNHEY, CDR2 SVGAGI. Trimming removed 6 bases from V and 1 base from J, with 5 bases in between. The chain's CDR3 is CASRSGTDTQYF. The CDR3 DNA is TGTGCCAGCAGGAGCGGCACAGATACGCAGTATTTT.

CDR3 in amino acids: CASSLIPTNEKLFF. The CDR3 region has the DNA TGTGCCAGCAGTCTCATTCCAACTAATGAAAAACTGTTTTTT. This rearrangement joins TRBV2 to TRBJ1-4, with D uncertain. Germline V gene data show CDR1 as SNHLY and CDR2 as FYNNEI. Trimming pared 5 bases from V and 0 bases from J, leaving 7 bases between. The CDR3 loop spans 14 amino acids.

This clone occurred once. The same CDR3 can be traced to other DNA sequences in this sample. The J gene is TRBJ2-5, the V gene TRBV5-1, with a possible D match to TRBD2 (6 bases). This CDR3 is built from 13 residues. V was cut by 0 bases and J by 4 bases, with 7 bases left in between. The germline V gene encodes CDR1 SGHRS and CDR2 YFSETQ. CDR3 bases: TGCGCCAGCAGCTTGGCCGGGGGAGAGACCCAGTACTTC. This sequence encodes CASSLAGGETQYF.

The chain carries TRBV21-1 and TRBJ1-2. TRBV21-1 is listed as a pseudogene. CDR3 length: 15 residues. The CDR3 is CASSKKLGGLYGYTF. The CDR3 region has the DNA TGTGCCAGCAGCAAAAAGCTCGGGGGCCTCTATGGCTACACCTTC.

This clone has just a few counts. The chain recombines TRBV6-5 with TRBJ2-1; D perhaps matches TRBD1 (7 bases). Germline CDR1 MNHEY, CDR2 SVGAGI. The CDR3 spans 15 residues. The germline V and J ends were trimmed by 5 bases and 2 bases, with 13 bases remaining between them. The CDR3 loop reads CASSTIRGAYNEQFF. CDR3 coding DNA: TGTGCCAGCAGTACTATCAGGGGGGCCTACAATGAGCAGTTCTTC.

The CDR3 DNA reads TGTGCCACCAGGGGGCGGATTGAACCTGAAGCTTTCTTT. This codes for CATRGRIEPEAFF. The rearrangement joins TRBV24-1 to TRBJ1-1; TRBD1 is a possible D gene (5 bases). CDR1 is KGHDR and CDR2 is SFDVKD in the germline V gene. This CDR3 region has 13 residues. The ends were cut back, 7 bases at V and 6 bases at J, with 14 bases in the middle.

The rearrangement joins TRBV7-9 to TRBJ2-7; 8 bases match TRBD2. Germline CDR1 reads SEHNR; CDR2 reads FQNEAQ (reference sequence). The CDR3 is 16 amino acids. Trimming at V came to 5 bases and at J to 0 bases, leaving 9 bases not matched to a gene. The CDR3 region is CASSRGGGQGSYEQYV. DNA for the CDR3: TGTGCCAGCAGCCGGGGGGGCGGGCAGGGCTCCTACGAGCAGTACGTC.

The chain links TRBV6-5 to TRBJ1-1; 9 bases agree with TRBD1. The CDR3 loop spans 15 amino acids. CDR1 and CDR2 from the germline V gene are MNHEY and SVGAGI. The trim removed 1 base at V and 5 bases at J, leaving 5 bases unmatched. CDR3 sequence (DNA): TGTGCCAGCAGTTACTTGGACAGGGGAGGGACTGAAGCTTTCTTT. Translating it yields CASSYLDRGGTEAFF.

The V gene is TRBV2, the J gene TRBJ1-4, with 10 bases identical to TRBD1. The junction had 5 bases not matched to a gene; V was cut back by 7 bases and J by 0 bases. The germline V gene encodes CDR1 SNHLY and CDR2 FYNNEI. The CDR3 runs 16 residues. The CDR3 DNA reads as TGTGCCAGCAAAAGGGACAGGGGCTCAACTAATGAAAAACTGTTTTTT. Amino acid sequence: CASKRDRGSTNEKLFF.

Only a few counts were recorded for this clone. The chain recombines TRBV4-1 with TRBJ1-2, with D possibly being TRBD1 (5 bases). Trimming removed 6 bases from V and 2 bases from J, with 13 bases in between. The CDR3 is 14 residues long. The germline V gene has CDR1 MGHRA and CDR2 YSYEKL. CDR3 nucleotides: TGCGCCAGCAGACGCATCGGGACGAACTATGGCTACACCTTC. Protein product: CASRRIGTNYGYTF.

This clone was recorded a few times. The junction departs from the called germline gene at one end, perhaps through a read error. The chain uses TRBV18 and TRBJ1-1; unclear D gene. CDR1 and CDR2 from the germline V gene are KGHSH and LQKENI. CDR3 length: 17 amino acids. The CDR3 DNA is TGTGCCAGCTCATCACCCTCGATCTCAGCAATGAACACTGAAGCTTTCTTT. It is translated as CASSSPSISAMNTEAFF.

The rearrangement joins TRBV20-1 to TRBJ1-1; 7 bases are shared with TRBD1. The CDR3 contains 11 residues. V trimming: 4 bases; J trimming: 10 bases; junction bases outside the gene matches: 6. Germline assignment: CDR1 DFQATT and CDR2 SNEGSKA (reference sequence). In nucleotides, the CDR3 is TGCAGTGCTAATCGACAGGGAACAGCTTTCTTT. This sequence encodes CSANRQGTAFF.

The J gene is TRBJ2-2, the V gene TRBV30, with 12 bases lining up with TRBD1. The CDR3 is 16 amino acids. Trimming at V came to 0 bases and at J to 5 bases, leaving 4 bases not matched to a gene. CDR1 and CDR2 from the germline V gene are GTSNPN and SVGIG (reference sequence). The CDR3 region is CAWSVWDRGLTGELFF. In DNA, the CDR3 is TGTGCCTGGAGTGTATGGGACAGGGGGCTAACCGGGGAGCTGTTTTTT.

The J gene is TRBJ2-1, the V gene TRBV5-5, with D unresolved. Germline CDR1 reads SGHKS; CDR2 reads YYEKEE (reference sequence). The CDR3 has 13 amino acids. V was cut by 0 bases and J by 3 bases, with 4 bases left in between. This CDR3 reads CASSLGHYNEQFF. DNA for the CDR3: TGTGCCAGCAGCTTGGGTCACTACAATGAGCAGTTCTTC.

This clone has a handful of counts. V and J are TRBV28 and TRBJ2-5; possibly TRBD2 for D (6 bases). CDR1 and CDR2 (germline): MDHEN, SYDVKM. The CDR3 runs 15 residues. Trimming pared 6 bases from V and 2 bases from J, leaving 16 bases between. CDR3 sequence: CASRAPGLPQETQYF. The DNA of the CDR3 is TGTGCCAGCAGAGCCCCGGGACTCCCACAAGAGACCCAGTACTTC. The full variable domain, its missing parts supplied by reference TRBV28 and TRBJ2-5, is DVKVTQSSRYLVKRTGEKVFLECVQDMDHENMFWYRQDPGLGLRLIYFSYDVKMKEKGDIPEGYSVSREKKERFSLILESASTNQTSMYLCASRAPGLPQETQYFGPGTRLLVL.

This clone was seen just once. This chain uses TRBV4-1 with TRBJ2-5, with TRBD1 identical over 9 bases. Germline V lookup: CDR1 MGHRA, CDR2 YSYEKL. J was trimmed by 4 bases and V by 5 bases; bases with no gene match: 11. The CDR3 totals 16 residues. CDR3 bases: TGCGCCAGCAGCAAGCCGGGACAGGGTTCGCGAGAGACCCAGTACTTC. Its protein is CASSKPGQGSRETQYF.

The chain employs TRBV7-2 and TRBJ1-4, with D uncertain. V was cut by 5 bases and J by 0 bases, with 10 bases left in between. The CDR3 runs to 15 residues. Germline CDR1 is SGHTA and CDR2 is FQGNSA. For the CDR3, the DNA is TGTGCCAGCAGCCCAGCGGTTGCAACTAATGAAAAACTGTTTTTT. It specifies CASSPAVATNEKLFF. Filled out from reference TRBV7-2 and TRBJ1-4, the complete variable domain reads GAGVSQSPSNKVTEKGKDVELRCDPISGHTALYWYRQSLGQGLEFLIYFQGNSAPDKSGLPSDRFSAERTGGSVSTLTIQRTQQEDSAVYLCASSPAVATNEKLFFGSGTQLSVL.

V is TRBV9 and J is TRBJ1-2; the D gene is possibly TRBD1 (6 bases). There are 15 residues in the CDR3. Germline loops: CDR1 SGDLS, CDR2 YYNGEE. V was pared by 0 bases and J by 1 base, with 10 bases between. The DNA of the CDR3 is TGTGCCAGCAGCGTAGGTGGGGGCCTTAACTATGGCTACACCTTC. Its translation is CASSVGGGLNYGYTF.

J is TRBJ2-1 and V is TRBV5-1, with 11 bases fitting TRBD2. Germline lookup yields CDR1 SGHRS and CDR2 YFSETQ. The CDR3 loop spans 15 amino acids. The V gene end was trimmed by 5 bases and the J gene end by 9 bases; junction bases not matched to a gene: 10. The CDR3 DNA is TGCGCCAGCAGTTCCACTAGCGGGGGATTGGGTGAGCAGTTCTTC. Its protein is CASSSTSGGLGEQFF.

The rearrangement uses TRBV3-1 (or the pseudogene TRBV3-2) and TRBJ1-1; possible D gene TRBD1, 5 bases. CDR1 and CDR2 (germline): LGHDT, YNNKEL (reference sequence). This CDR3 is 12 amino acids long. V lost 4 bases and J 7 bases, leaving 10 bases between the germline ends. Here the CDR3 reads CASSRLDSEAFF. The CDR3 nucleotides are TGTGCCAGCAGCCGTCTCGACAGTGAAGCTTTCTTT.

The gene calls are TRBV7-9 and TRBJ1-1; no firm D call. The CDR3 extends over 11 amino acids. The V gene's germline CDR1 is SEHNR and CDR2 FQNEAQ (reference sequence). Trimming removed 2 bases from V and 5 bases from J, with 3 bases in between. CDR3 sequence reads: CASSLRTEAFF. The CDR3 DNA reads TGTGCCAGCAGCTTAAGAACTGAAGCTTTCTTT. Drawing the rest from reference TRBV7-9 and TRBJ1-1, the complete variable domain is DTGVSQNPRHKITKRGQNVTFRCDPISEHNRLYWYRQTLGQGPEFLTYFQNEAQLEKSRLLSDRFSAERPKGSFSTLEIQRTEQGDSAMYLCASSLRTEAFFGQGTRLTVV.

The chain combines TRBV7-9 with TRBJ2-6; the D is unclear. Trimming pared 3 bases from V and 0 bases from J, leaving 0 bases between. The CDR3 has 13 amino acids. The germline CDR1 and CDR2 sequences are SEHNR and FQNEAQ (reference sequence). The CDR3 loop reads CASSFSGANVLTF. CDR3 DNA: TGTGCCAGCAGCTTCTCTGGGGCCAACGTCCTGACTTTC.

This clone came up a few times. J is TRBJ2-7 and V is TRBV19; TRBD1 matches at 8 bases. The CDR3 has 18 amino acids. Germline CDR1 LNHDA, CDR2 SQIVND (reference sequence). Trimming took 6 bases from V and 6 from J; bases not matched to a gene: 22. The CDR3 DNA follows: TGTGCCAGTAGCGACCAGCGGGTTCGGACAGGGATTCTTTCCGAGCAGTACGTC. It yields the protein CASSDQRVRTGILSEQYV.

As concerns this clone: Other DNA sequences within the sample encode an identical CDR3. CDR3 sequence: CASSPDRGAYNEQFF. CDR3 coding DNA: TGTGCCAGCAGTCCGGACAGGGGGGCCTACAATGAGCAGTTCTTC. V and J are TRBV6-5 and TRBJ2-1, with 10 bases lining up with TRBD1. The V segment lost 5 bases and the J segment 2 bases; nucleotides outside the gene matches: 3. This CDR3 is built from 15 residues. CDR1 is MNHEY and CDR2 is SVGAGI in the germline V gene.

This chain uses TRBV27 with TRBJ2-3, with D unclear. The CDR3 has 15 residues. Germline CDR1 reads MNHEY; CDR2 reads SMNVEV (reference sequence). The V gene lost 4 bases and the J gene lost 5 bases, with 16 bases spanning the gap. The CDR3 is CASSSDISQEDTQYF. The CDR3 DNA sequence: TGTGCCAGCAGTTCAGATATATCACAAGAAGATACGCAGTATTTT.

V is TRBV30 and J is TRBJ2-5; unclear D gene. This CDR3 spans 15 amino acids. With 2 bases removed from V and 1 base from J, the gap between germline ends came to 14 bases. Germline assignment: CDR1 GTSNPN and CDR2 SVGIG (reference sequence). CDR3 DNA: TGTGCCTGGAGTCTCGGTGCGTATGTCCAAGAGACCCAGTACTTC. Protein sequence: CAWSLGAYVQETQYF.

This chain uses TRBV30 with TRBJ1-5, with D hard to call. In germline, CDR1 is GTSNPN, CDR2 SVGIG (reference sequence). This CDR3 is 14 amino acids long. V shed 0 bases and J shed 3 bases, with 9 bases lying between them. CDR3 sequence: CAWSVPLLNQPQHF. The CDR3 DNA follows: TGTGCCTGGAGTGTACCACTCCTCAATCAGCCCCAGCATTTT.

This rearrangement joins TRBV19 to TRBJ1-4; a weak D match, TRBD1 (6 bases). The CDR3 length is 14 residues. The germline V gene has CDR1 LNHDA and CDR2 SQIVND (reference sequence). V gave up 8 bases and J gave up 4 bases, with 14 bases separating them. The CDR3 DNA sequence: TGTGCCAGTTTACAGGGTTTTGGTAATGAAAAACTGTTTTTT. It is translated as CASLQGFGNEKLFF. The full variable domain, its missing parts supplied by reference TRBV19 and TRBJ1-4, is DGGITQSPKYLFRKEGQNVTLSCEQNLNHDAMYWYRQDPGQGLRLIYYSQIVNDFQKGDIAEGYSVSREKKESFPLTVTSAQKNPTAFYLCASLQGFGNEKLFFGSGTQLSVL.